This TCR beta chain was sequenced in a study of shared clonotypes between healthy human individuals. TCRdb's table, derived via immunoSEQ multiplex PCR, lists solely in-frame clones and lacks some. The sample consists of roughly 110,000 clones, around 71% of them appearing once. Germline V CDR1 and CDR2: SGHNT, YYREEE (reference sequence). Trimming took 4 bases from V and 10 from J, leaving 18 bases between them. The CDR3 length is 14 residues. Sequencing was performed on memory CD8+ T cells sorted from blood. The subset: CD45RO+ cells pooled with CCR7-negative TemRA cells. The V gene is TRBV5-4, the J gene TRBJ2-1; TRBD2 might be the D (5 bases). The TCR sequence derives from a woman in her twenties or thirties in good health. The CDR3 sequence: CASSTSTNPGEQFF. CDR3 bases: TGTGCCAGCAGCACTTCGACTAACCCAGGAGAGCAGTTCTTC.